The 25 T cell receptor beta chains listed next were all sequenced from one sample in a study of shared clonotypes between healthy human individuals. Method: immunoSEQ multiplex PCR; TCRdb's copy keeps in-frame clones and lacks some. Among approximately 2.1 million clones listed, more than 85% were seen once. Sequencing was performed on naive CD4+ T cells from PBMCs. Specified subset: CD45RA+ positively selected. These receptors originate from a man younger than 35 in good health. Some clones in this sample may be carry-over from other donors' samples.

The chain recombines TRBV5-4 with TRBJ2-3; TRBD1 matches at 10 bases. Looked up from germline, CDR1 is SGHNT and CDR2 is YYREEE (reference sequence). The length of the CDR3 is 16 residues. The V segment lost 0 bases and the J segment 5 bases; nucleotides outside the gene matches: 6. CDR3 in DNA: TGTGCCAGCAGCTTGGCCGGGACAGGGGTGGAAGATACGCAGTATTTT. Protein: CASSLAGTGVEDTQYF.

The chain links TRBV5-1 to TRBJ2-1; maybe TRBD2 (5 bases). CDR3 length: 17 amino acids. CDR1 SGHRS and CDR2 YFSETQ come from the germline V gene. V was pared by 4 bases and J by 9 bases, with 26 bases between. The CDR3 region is CASSLDGTTEEAGEQFF. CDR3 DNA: TGCGCCAGCAGCCTGGACGGAACTACCGAGGAGGCCGGTGAGCAGTTCTTC.

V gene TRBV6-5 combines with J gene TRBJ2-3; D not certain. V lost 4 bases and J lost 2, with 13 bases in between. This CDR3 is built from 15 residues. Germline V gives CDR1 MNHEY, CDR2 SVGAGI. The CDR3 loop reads CASSSGPSPTDTQYF. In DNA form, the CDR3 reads TGTGCCAGCAGTTCTGGCCCATCACCCACAGATACGCAGTATTTT.

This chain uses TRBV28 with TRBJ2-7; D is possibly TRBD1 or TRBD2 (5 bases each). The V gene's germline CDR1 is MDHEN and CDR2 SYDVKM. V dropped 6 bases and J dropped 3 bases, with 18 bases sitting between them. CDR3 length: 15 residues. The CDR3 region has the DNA TGTGCCAGCAGCAAATCCGGGACGCCGTACTACGAGCAGTACTTC. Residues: CASSKSGTPYYEQYF.

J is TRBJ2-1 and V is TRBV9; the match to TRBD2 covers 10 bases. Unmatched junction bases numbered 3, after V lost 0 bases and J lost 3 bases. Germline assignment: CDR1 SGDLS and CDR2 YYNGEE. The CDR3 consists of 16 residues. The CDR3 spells CASSVDGTSDYNEQFF. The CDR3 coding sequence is TGTGCCAGCAGCGTAGATGGGACTAGCGACTACAATGAGCAGTTCTTC.

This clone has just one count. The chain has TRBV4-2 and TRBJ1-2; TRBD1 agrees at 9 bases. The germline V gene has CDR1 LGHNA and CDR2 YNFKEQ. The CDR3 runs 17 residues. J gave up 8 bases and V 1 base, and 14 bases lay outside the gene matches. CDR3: CASSQVPGQGLPSGYTF. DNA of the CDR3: TGTGCCAGCAGCCAAGTCCCGGGACAGGGCCTCCCAAGCGGCTACACCTTC.

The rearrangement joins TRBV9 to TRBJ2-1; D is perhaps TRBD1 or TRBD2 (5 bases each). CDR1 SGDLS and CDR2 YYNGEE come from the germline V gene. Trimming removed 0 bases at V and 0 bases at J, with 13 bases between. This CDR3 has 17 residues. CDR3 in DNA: TGTGCCAGCAGCGTAGAATGGGGGATGAGCTCCTACAATGAGCAGTTCTTC. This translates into CASSVEWGMSSYNEQFF.

CDR3 residues: CSAGAGPYGYTF. CDR3 DNA sequence: TGCAGCGCGGGGGCGGGCCCCTATGGCTACACCTTC. This rearrangement joins TRBV29-1 to TRBJ1-2; tentative D call: TRBD1 (6 bases). Trimming removed 7 bases from V and 4 bases from J, with 13 bases in between. The CDR3 extends over 12 amino acids. Germline CDR1 and CDR2: SQVTM and ANQGSEA.

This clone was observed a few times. CDR3 bases: TGTGCCAGCAGTGAAGAGGGGGTCAGCTCCTACGAGCAGTACTTC. Translating it yields CASSEEGVSSYEQYF. The chain employs TRBV2 and TRBJ2-7, with D possibly TRBD1 on 6 matching bases. The CDR3 is made up of 15 amino acids. Per the germline V gene, CDR1 is SNHLY and CDR2 is FYNNEI. V lost 1 base and J 0 bases, leaving 10 bases between the germline ends.

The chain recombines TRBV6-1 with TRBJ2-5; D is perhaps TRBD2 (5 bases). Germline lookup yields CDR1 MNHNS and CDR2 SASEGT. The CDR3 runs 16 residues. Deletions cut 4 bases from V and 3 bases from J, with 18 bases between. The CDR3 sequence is CASSVGEGVMEETQYF. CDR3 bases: TGTGCCAGCAGTGTAGGAGAGGGTGTTATGGAAGAGACCCAGTACTTC.

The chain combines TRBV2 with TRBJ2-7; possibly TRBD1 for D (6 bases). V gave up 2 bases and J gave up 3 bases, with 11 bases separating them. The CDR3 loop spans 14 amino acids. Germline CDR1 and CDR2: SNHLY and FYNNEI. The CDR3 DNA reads TGTGCCAGCAGTGAAAACAGGGCAAACTACGAGCAGTACTTC. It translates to CASSENRANYEQYF.

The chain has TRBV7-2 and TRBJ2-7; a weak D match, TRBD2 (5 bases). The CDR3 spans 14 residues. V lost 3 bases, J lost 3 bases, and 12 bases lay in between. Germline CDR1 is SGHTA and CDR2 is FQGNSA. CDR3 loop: CASSFLRGHYEQYF. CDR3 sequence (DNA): TGTGCCAGCAGCTTCCTCCGGGGTCACTACGAGCAGTACTTC.

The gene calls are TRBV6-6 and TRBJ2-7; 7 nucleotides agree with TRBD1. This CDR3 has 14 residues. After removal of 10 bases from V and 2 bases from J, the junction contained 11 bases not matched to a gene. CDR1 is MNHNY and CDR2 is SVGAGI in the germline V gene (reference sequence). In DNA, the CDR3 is TGTGCCACCGCCGACAGGGAAAAGGCCTACGAGCAGTACTTC. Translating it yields CATADREKAYEQYF.

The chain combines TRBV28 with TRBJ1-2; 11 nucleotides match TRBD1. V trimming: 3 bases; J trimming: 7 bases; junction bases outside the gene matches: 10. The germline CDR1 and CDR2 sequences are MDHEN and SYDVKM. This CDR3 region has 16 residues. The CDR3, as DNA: TGTGCCAGCAGTTTGGGGCCCAAGGGACAGGGGGGTGGCTACACCTTC. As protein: CASSLGPKGQGGGYTF.

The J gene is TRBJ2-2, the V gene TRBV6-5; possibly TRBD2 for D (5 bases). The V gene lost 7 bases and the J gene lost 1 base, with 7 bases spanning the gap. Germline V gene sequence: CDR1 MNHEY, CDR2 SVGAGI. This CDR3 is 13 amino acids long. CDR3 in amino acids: CASNRENTGELFF. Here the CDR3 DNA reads TGTGCCAGCAATCGGGAGAACACCGGGGAGCTGTTTTTT.

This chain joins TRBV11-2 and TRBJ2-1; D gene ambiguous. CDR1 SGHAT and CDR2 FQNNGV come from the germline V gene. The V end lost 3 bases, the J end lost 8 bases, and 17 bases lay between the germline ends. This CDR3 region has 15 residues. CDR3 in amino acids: CASSFQNPQLDEQFF. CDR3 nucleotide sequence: TGTGCCAGCAGCTTTCAGAACCCCCAGTTGGATGAGCAGTTCTTC.

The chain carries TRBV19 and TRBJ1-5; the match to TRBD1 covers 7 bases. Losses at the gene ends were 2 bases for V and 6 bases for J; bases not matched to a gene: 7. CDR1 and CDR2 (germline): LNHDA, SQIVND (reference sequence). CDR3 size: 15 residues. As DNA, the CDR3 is TGTGCCAGTAGTATATATCGCCAGGGGGGTCAGCCCCAGCATTTT. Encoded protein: CASSIYRQGGQPQHF.

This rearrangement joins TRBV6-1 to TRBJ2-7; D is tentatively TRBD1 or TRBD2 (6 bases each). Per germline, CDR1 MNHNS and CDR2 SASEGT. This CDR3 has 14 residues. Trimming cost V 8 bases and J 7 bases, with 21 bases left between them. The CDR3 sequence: CASEKVGGPGEQYF. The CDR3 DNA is TGTGCCAGCGAGAAGGTAGGGGGGCCGGGGGAGCAGTACTTC.

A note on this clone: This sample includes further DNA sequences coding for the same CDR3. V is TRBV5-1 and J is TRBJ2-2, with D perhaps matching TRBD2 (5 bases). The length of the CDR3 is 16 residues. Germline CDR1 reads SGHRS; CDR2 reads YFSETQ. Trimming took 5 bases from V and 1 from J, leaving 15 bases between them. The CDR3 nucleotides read TGCGCCAGCAGTCTCGGGGTCCGGGGGAACACCGGGGAGCTGTTTTTT. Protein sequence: CASSLGVRGNTGELFF.

CDR3 sequence: CASIDPGATQYF. In DNA, the CDR3 is TGTGCCAGCATCGACCCCGGGGCGACCCAGTACTTC. This chain joins TRBV6-1 and TRBJ2-5, with D perhaps TRBD1 or TRBD2 (5 bases each). Deletions cut 7 bases from V and 7 bases from J, with 13 bases between. Germline V lookup: CDR1 MNHNS, CDR2 SASEGT. CDR3 length equals 12 residues.

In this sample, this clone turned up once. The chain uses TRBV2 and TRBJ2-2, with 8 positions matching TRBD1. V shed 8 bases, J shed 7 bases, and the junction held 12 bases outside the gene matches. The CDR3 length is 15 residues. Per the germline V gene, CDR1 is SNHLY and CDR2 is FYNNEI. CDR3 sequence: CASRSARGLSGELFF. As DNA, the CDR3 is TGTGCCAGCCGATCTGCCAGGGGGCTGAGCGGGGAGCTGTTTTTT.

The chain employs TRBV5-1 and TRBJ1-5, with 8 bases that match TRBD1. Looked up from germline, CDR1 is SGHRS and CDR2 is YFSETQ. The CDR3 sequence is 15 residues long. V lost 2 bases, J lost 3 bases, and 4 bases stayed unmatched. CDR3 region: CASSLTGGINQPQHF. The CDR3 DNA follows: TGCGCCAGCAGCTTAACAGGGGGTATCAATCAGCCCCAGCATTTT. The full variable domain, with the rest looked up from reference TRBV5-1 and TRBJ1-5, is KAGVTQTPRYLIKTRGQQVTLSCSPISGHRSVSWYQQTPGQGLQFLFEYFSETQRNKGNFPGRFSGRQFSNSRSEMNVSTLELGDSALYLCASSLTGGINQPQHFGDGTRLSIL.

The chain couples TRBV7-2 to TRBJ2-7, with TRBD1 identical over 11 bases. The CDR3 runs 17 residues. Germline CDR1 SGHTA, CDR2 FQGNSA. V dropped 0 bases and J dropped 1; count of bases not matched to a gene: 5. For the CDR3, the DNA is TGTGCCAGCAGCTTAGCGCCCGGGACAGGGGGTTCCTACGAGCAGTACTTC. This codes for CASSLAPGTGGSYEQYF.

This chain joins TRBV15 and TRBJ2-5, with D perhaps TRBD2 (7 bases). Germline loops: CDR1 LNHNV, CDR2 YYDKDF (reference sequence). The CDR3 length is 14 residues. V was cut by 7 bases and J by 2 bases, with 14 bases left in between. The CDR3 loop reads CATTGGHRQETQYF. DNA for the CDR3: TGTGCCACCACGGGGGGACATCGACAAGAGACCCAGTACTTC.

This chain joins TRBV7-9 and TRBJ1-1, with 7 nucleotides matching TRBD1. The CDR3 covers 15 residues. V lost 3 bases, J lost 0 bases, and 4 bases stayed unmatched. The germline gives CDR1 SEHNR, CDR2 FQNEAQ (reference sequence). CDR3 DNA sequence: TGTGCCAGCAGCTTCGGGACAGCCTTGAACACTGAAGCTTTCTTT. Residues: CASSFGTALNTEAFF.